This entry features one TCR beta chain sequence. V shed 3 bases and J shed 6 bases, with 14 bases lying between them. This CDR3 is built from 14 residues. The sample comes from a study of prognosis after radiotherapy for stage I lung cancer. The study amplified the TCR beta CDR3 region from genomic DNA. This amplification was carried out by two rounds of multiplex PCR. Amplification in first-round PCR relied on primers specific to each TRBV and TRBJ gene. TCRdb itself ran the multiplex PCR reads through MiXCR, one entry per CDR3 protein. This table holds about 24,000 distinct CDR3 sequences, roughly 40% found once.

This receptor was identified in a donor of 50 years or more with non-small cell lung cancer. V usage is TRBV12-3 or TRBV12-4 and J usage is TRBJ1-1; D is possibly TRBD1 (5 bases). This specimen consisted of PBMCs, obtained before or after stereotactic body radiation therapy (not recorded which). CDR3 in amino acids: CASSFMGGKAEAFF. CDR3 DNA: TGTGCCAGCAGTTTTATGGGGGGAAAAGCTGAAGCTTTCTTT.